This T cell receptor beta chain was identified during a study of T cells expressing NK-cell markers. Looking at the study overall: According to the study, TCR beta repertoires originated from sorted CD3+CD56+NKG2C+, CD3+CD56+NKG2C- and CD3+CD56-NKG2C+ T cells. Eight donors were sequenced, seven testing HCMV-seropositive and one testing seronegative.

The CDR3 runs to 15 residues. Germline values: CDR1 SGHAT, CDR2 FQNNGV. As concerns this clonotype: Its antigen is unknown.

Production of TCR beta cDNA relied on 5'RACE template switching with UMIs. TCRdb derives one entry per CDR3 protein from the 5' RACE reads, leaving out DNA. The table lists 300,000 to 450,000 distinct CDR3 sequences. Study-level results: The CD3+CD56-NKG2C+ fraction of a handful of donors was likewise dominated by these clonotypes.

This TCR was recovered from a man aged 18-75 years in good health. Sequenced input: blood T cells: a sorted CD56 or NKG2C T cell subset, CD4+ or CD8+ T cells, or bulk PBMC T cells (not recorded which). V is TRBV11-2 and J is TRBJ2-1. The CDR3 spells CASSLVPVIYNEQFF.